These T cell receptor beta chains were read from a single sample in a study of PD-1 blockade in classical Hodgkin lymphoma. Method: immunoSEQ multiplex PCR; TCRdb's copy keeps in-frame clones and lacks some. The sample records more than 40,000 clones, more than 70% being singletons. The sample consisted of peripheral blood mononuclear cells (PBMCs), taken at baseline. These receptors were obtained from a human donor with classical Hodgkin lymphoma. CDR3s include the opening cysteine and the closing phenylalanine or tryptophan. D genes are given only for firm matches.

CDR3 protein: CASSQDRNRMTEAFF; J gene: TRBJ1-1; D gene: .; V gene: TRBV4-3
CDR3 protein: CASSFYGSGLAGETQYF; J gene: TRBJ2-5; D gene: TRBD2; V gene: TRBV13
CDR3 protein: CASSPTGINEQFF; J gene: TRBJ2-1; D gene: .; V gene: TRBV5-1
CDR3 protein: CASSHPPRDKPQETQYF; J gene: TRBJ2-5; D gene: .; V gene: TRBV4-3
CDR3 protein: CASSLGTRNYEQYF; J gene: TRBJ2-7; D gene: .; V gene: TRBV27
CDR3 protein: CASSAHLGGQGNYGYTF; J gene: TRBJ1-2; D gene: TRBD1; V gene: TRBV9
CDR3 protein: CASSHRGSGNEQFF; J gene: TRBJ2-1; D gene: .; V gene: TRBV5-1
CDR3 protein: CASSQGGLAAYNEQFF; J gene: TRBJ2-1; D gene: TRBD2; V gene: TRBV4-2
CDR3 protein: CSAERGGTQYF; J gene: TRBJ2-5; D gene: .; V gene: TRBV29-1
CDR3 protein: CASTQASSGVPRIVDTEAFF; J gene: TRBJ1-1; D gene: .; V gene: TRBV2
CDR3 protein: CASSSQGGNTIYF; J gene: TRBJ1-3; D gene: .; V gene: TRBV27
CDR3 protein: CATLGRDPSYNEQFF; J gene: TRBJ2-1; D gene: TRBD2; V gene: TRBV5-8
CDR3 protein: CAISNLGLAGVEEQYF; J gene: TRBJ2-7; D gene: TRBD2; V gene: TRBV10-3
CDR3 protein: CASSPTGNNEQFF; J gene: TRBJ2-1; D gene: TRBD1; V gene: TRBV18
CDR3 protein: CASSLGQGGGYTF; J gene: TRBJ1-2; D gene: TRBD1; V gene: TRBV5-5
CDR3 protein: CASSVDESYEQYF; J gene: TRBJ2-7; D gene: .; V gene: TRBV9
CDR3 protein: CASLPRDDSPLHF; J gene: TRBJ1-6; D gene: .; V gene: TRBV27
CDR3 protein: CASRIRGWDTEAFF; J gene: TRBJ1-1; D gene: .; V gene: TRBV2
CDR3 protein: CASSPTAPRRSNTEAFF; J gene: TRBJ1-1; D gene: .; V gene: TRBV11-2
CDR3 protein: CASRQGISTDTQYF; J gene: TRBJ2-3; D gene: .; V gene: TRBV2
CDR3 protein: CASSLRSQNTEAFF; J gene: TRBJ1-1; D gene: .; V gene: TRBV5-4
CDR3 protein: CASSQDRGPYEQYF; J gene: TRBJ2-7; D gene: TRBD1; V gene: TRBV6-5
CDR3 protein: CASSPWTGMNTEAFF; J gene: TRBJ1-1; D gene: TRBD1; V gene: TRBV18
CDR3 protein: CASGLGQGNTEAFF; J gene: TRBJ1-1; D gene: TRBD1; V gene: TRBV12-5
CDR3 protein: CASSLGRGYTF; J gene: TRBJ1-2; D gene: .; V gene: TRBV13
CDR3 protein: CATSLGVGEKLFF; J gene: TRBJ1-4; D gene: .; V gene: TRBV19
CDR3 protein: CSAYRDGYTF; J gene: TRBJ1-2; D gene: .; V gene: TRBV20-1
CDR3 protein: CASMRIGGRGKEPQHF; J gene: TRBJ1-5; D gene: TRBD1; V gene: TRBV25-1